The 26 T cell receptor beta chains below were found in one sample sequenced in a study of vaccination effects on CD4 cells after COVID-19. Before sequencing, viral peptide pools were used by the ViraFEST assay to expand antigen-specific CD4+ T cells. Isolating CD4+ T cells followed less than 11 days of culture. The person was diagnosed with PCR-confirmed SARS-CoV-2 infection between March and December 2020. Clones were read by immunoSEQ multiplex PCR, and TCRdb kept only the in-frame ones, dropping some. Of about 22,000 clones listed, around 80% are singletons. Their antigens are not known. Here the sequenced sample was CD4+ T cells from PBMCs cultured with a peptide pool, taken before COVID-19 vaccination. The receptors here all came from a human donor who had a prior SARS-CoV-2 infection.

This rearrangement joins TRBV6-2 or TRBV6-3 to TRBJ1-5; D not certain. Germline values: CDR1 MNHEY, CDR2 SVGEGT. The CDR3 has 14 residues. The V gene lost 5 bases and the J gene lost 3 bases, with 11 bases spanning the gap. CDR3: CASSQLTPNQPQHF. The CDR3, as DNA: TGTGCCAGCAGTCAACTGACGCCCAATCAGCCCCAGCATTTT.

This clone has just a few counts. The chain uses TRBV7-9 and TRBJ2-2; D is undetermined. Trimming removed 2 bases from V and 7 bases from J, with 8 bases in between. Germline V gene data show CDR1 as SEHNR and CDR2 as FQNEAQ (reference sequence). This CDR3 comprises 13 residues. The CDR3 nucleotides read TGTGCCAGCAGCTTACTCGCGGACGGGGAGCTGTTTTTT. Amino acids: CASSLLADGELFF.

The chain combines TRBV11-3 with TRBJ2-5; 8 nucleotides agree with TRBD2. Trimming at V came to 4 bases and at J to 4 bases, leaving 5 bases not matched to a gene. The CDR3 has 14 residues. Germline loops: CDR1 SGHNT, CDR2 YENEEA. Written as DNA, the CDR3 is TGTGCCAGCAGCTCAGGGACTAGTAGAGAGACCCAGTACTTC. Translating it yields CASSSGTSRETQYF.

The chain carries TRBV19 and TRBJ2-1; D is possibly TRBD1 (6 bases). CDR3 length: 15 amino acids. V was trimmed by 5 bases and J by 6 bases, leaving 17 bases between them. The germline V gene has CDR1 LNHDA and CDR2 SQIVND (reference sequence). CDR3 DNA: TGTGCCAGTAGTCCAACCGGGACACACCTCAATGAGCAGTTCTTC. This translates into CASSPTGTHLNEQFF.

The chain employs TRBV19 and TRBJ2-3; unclear D gene. Trimming stripped 5 bases from V and 4 bases from J, with 4 bases between. CDR1 is LNHDA, CDR2 SQIVND, per germline (reference sequence). This CDR3 region has 11 residues. CDR3 sequence reads: CASSLSDTQYF. The CDR3 nucleotides read TGTGCCAGTAGTCTTTCAGATACGCAGTATTTT.

In this sample, this clone turned up a few times. The CDR3 spells CASSDPGQSEGELFF. The CDR3 nucleotides read TGTGCCAGCAGTGACCCGGGACAGAGCGAAGGGGAGCTGTTTTTT. The chain is built from TRBV6-1 and TRBJ2-2; 7 bases fit TRBD1. Germline V lookup: CDR1 MNHNS, CDR2 SASEGT. Germline trimming cut 3 bases from V and 8 bases from J; bases unmatched to any gene: 9. The CDR3 contains 15 residues.

The J gene is TRBJ2-3, the V gene TRBV15, with TRBD1 matching over 8 bases. This CDR3 comprises 16 residues. Germline lookup yields CDR1 LNHNV and CDR2 YYDKDF (reference sequence). The trim removed 0 bases at V and 4 bases at J, leaving 6 bases unmatched. CDR3 protein: CATSRDVDRGADTQYF. The CDR3 DNA reads TGTGCCACCAGCAGAGATGTAGACAGGGGAGCAGATACGCAGTATTTT.

The J gene is TRBJ2-3, the V gene TRBV24-1, with 8 bases matching TRBD2. From germline, CDR1 is KGHDR and CDR2 SFDVKD. The CDR3 is 15 amino acids. Trimming cost V 3 bases and J 6 bases; bases outside gene matches: 7. The CDR3 nucleotides are TGTGCCACCAGTGATCCGGGGGGGGGTATTGATACGCAGTATTTT. Amino acids: CATSDPGGGIDTQYF.

The chain carries TRBV28 and TRBJ2-2, with a weak D call TRBD2 (6 bases). CDR1 MDHEN and CDR2 SYDVKM come from the germline V gene. This CDR3 has 16 residues. Trimming stripped 6 bases from V and 8 bases from J, with 22 bases between. The CDR3 DNA reads TGTGCCAGCAGCCCCGGGGGTAGCGGAAGGATAGGGGAGCTGTTTTTT. As protein: CASSPGGSGRIGELFF.

As for this clone: Different DNA sequences within this sample yield the same CDR3. The chain employs TRBV3-1 (or the pseudogene TRBV3-2) and TRBJ1-1; D unclear. CDR1 is LGHDT, CDR2 YNNKEL, per germline (reference sequence). This CDR3 comprises 14 residues. V lost 3 bases and J 0 bases, leaving 8 bases between the germline ends. CDR3 DNA sequence: TGTGCCAGCAGCCAGGCAGGCTTGAACACTGAAGCTTTCTTT. Its translation: CASSQAGLNTEAFF.

The V call is TRBV10-3, the J call TRBJ2-7; D may be TRBD1 (5 bases). Germline V CDR1 and CDR2: ENHRY, SYGVKD. The CDR3 has 13 residues. Between the trimmed V and J ends, which lost 7 bases and 0 bases, there was a span of 10 bases. CDR3 protein: CAIKGQSSYEQYF. In DNA form, the CDR3 reads TGTGCCATCAAAGGACAAAGCTCCTACGAGCAGTACTTC.

This rearrangement joins TRBV2 to TRBJ1-5; D may be TRBD1 (5 bases). This CDR3 contains 13 residues. Germline V gene data show CDR1 as SNHLY and CDR2 as FYNNEI. Between the trimmed V and J ends, which lost 6 bases and 3 bases, there was a span of 9 bases. CDR3 residues: CASSGHPNQPQHF. CDR3 nucleotides: TGTGCCAGCAGCGGACACCCCAATCAGCCCCAGCATTTT.

This clone has only a few counts. The chain joins TRBV6-5 to TRBJ2-2; possibly TRBD1 for D (5 bases). This CDR3 is 15 amino acids long. The ends were cut back, 6 bases at V and 6 bases at J, with 17 bases in the middle. Germline CDR1 reads MNHEY; CDR2 reads SVGAGI. CDR3 loop: CASRLPGKPAGELFF. DNA for the CDR3: TGTGCCAGCAGGTTACCAGGGAAGCCCGCCGGGGAGCTGTTTTTT.

As DNA, the CDR3 is TGTGCCATCAGTGAGACGCCCGGGACACATTTACCCTACGAGCAGTACTTC. Its translation: CAISETPGTHLPYEQYF. The chain recombines TRBV10-3 with TRBJ2-7; possible D gene TRBD1, 6 bases. This CDR3 has 17 amino acids. Germline CDR1 reads ENHRY; CDR2 reads SYGVKD. Trimming shortened V by 2 bases and J by 2 bases, and 19 bases separated the two germline ends.

The rearrangement uses TRBV18 and TRBJ1-2; 7 nucleotides align to TRBD1. The CDR3 extends over 16 amino acids. Germline CDR1 reads KGHSH; CDR2 reads LQKENI. Trimming cost V 6 bases and J 4 bases; bases outside gene matches: 14. This CDR3 is CASSPVGTELFYGYTF. Written as DNA, the CDR3 is TGTGCCAGCTCCCCGGTCGGGACAGAGCTCTTCTATGGCTACACCTTC.

This clone has only a few counts. The chain joins TRBV18 to TRBJ2-1, with no clear D. V lost 2 bases to trimming and J lost 6 bases, with 8 bases between them. CDR3 length: 13 amino acids. Germline lookup yields CDR1 KGHSH and CDR2 LQKENI. CDR3 amino acids: CASSPGEPNEQFF. For the CDR3, the DNA is TGTGCCAGCTCACCAGGTGAACCCAATGAGCAGTTCTTC.

The V call is TRBV7-9, the J call TRBJ2-5, with no clear D. Trimming left V 6 bases short and J 5 bases short, with 19 bases between. This CDR3 has 15 residues. Germline V gene data show CDR1 as SEHNR and CDR2 as FQNEAQ (reference sequence). The CDR3 DNA follows: TGTGCCAGCAGGCCCCCCTACGGGTCGGATGAGACCCAGTACTTC. Residues: CASRPPYGSDETQYF.

This clone showed up just once. The CDR3 DNA sequence: TGTGCCAGCAGCTGGACTAGCGGGAGTGTCTACGAGCAGTACTTC. Amino acid sequence: CASSWTSGSVYEQYF. The gene calls are TRBV7-8 and TRBJ2-7; 13 positions match TRBD2. Germline loops: CDR1 SGHVS, CDR2 FQNEAQ. This CDR3 has 15 amino acids. V shed 4 bases, J shed 3 bases, and the junction held 3 bases outside the gene matches.

This chain connects TRBV5-1 to TRBJ2-5, with D perhaps TRBD2 (6 bases). CDR1 is SGHRS and CDR2 is YFSETQ in the germline V gene. The CDR3 contains 15 residues. The V end lost 3 bases, the J end lost 5 bases, and 17 bases lay between the germline ends. The CDR3 region is CASSWGDVIYETQYF. The CDR3 bases are TGCGCCAGCAGCTGGGGGGACGTTATCTATGAGACCCAGTACTTC.

V is TRBV5-1 and J is TRBJ1-2, with a weak D call TRBD1 (5 bases). V lost 4 bases and J 4 bases, leaving 17 bases between the germline ends. Germline V gives CDR1 SGHRS, CDR2 YFSETQ. CDR3 length: 15 residues. CDR3 residues: CASSRGESASYGYTF. In DNA form, the CDR3 reads TGCGCCAGCAGCCGAGGGGAATCAGCTTCCTATGGCTACACCTTC.

The chain carries TRBV24-1 and TRBJ2-3, with 11 bases matching TRBD2. CDR1 is KGHDR and CDR2 is SFDVKD in the germline V gene. The CDR3 has 16 residues. Germline trimming cut 4 bases from V and 5 bases from J; bases unmatched to any gene: 7. CDR3 amino acids: CATSEPLAGGGDTQYF. CDR3 nucleotide sequence: TGTGCCACCAGTGAACCTCTAGCGGGAGGAGGAGATACGCAGTATTTT.

This chain uses TRBV6-2 or TRBV6-3 with TRBJ2-7; D unresolved. The CDR3 extends over 14 amino acids. The V gene's germline CDR1 is MNHEY and CDR2 SVGEGT. The germline V and J ends were trimmed by 6 bases and 3 bases, with 15 bases remaining between them. The CDR3 nucleotides are TGTGCCAGCAGCAACTACTGGGGATTCTACGAGCAGTACTTC. Protein sequence: CASSNYWGFYEQYF.

The chain links TRBV3-1 (or the pseudogene TRBV3-2) to TRBJ1-5; D ambiguous. The CDR3 loop spans 13 amino acids. Looked up from germline, CDR1 is LGHDT and CDR2 is YNNKEL (reference sequence). V was trimmed by 5 bases and J by 4 bases, leaving 9 bases between them. As DNA, the CDR3 is TGTGCCAGCAGCTATGGACGTAATCAGCCCCAGCATTTT. Translating it yields CASSYGRNQPQHF.

This sequence joins TRBV5-1 and TRBJ2-3; 12 nucleotides match TRBD2. V was clipped by 5 bases and J by 3 bases; unmatched bases: 4. The CDR3 covers 15 residues. Germline V gene lookup returns CDR1 SGHRS and CDR2 YFSETQ. The CDR3 loop reads CASRTSGGSTDTQYF. Written as DNA, the CDR3 is TGCGCCAGCAGGACTAGCGGGGGTAGTACAGATACGCAGTATTTT.

This chain joins TRBV11-2 and TRBJ1-2; D is perhaps TRBD1 (5 bases). Trimming removed 3 bases at V and 8 bases at J, with 13 bases between. The CDR3 extends over 13 amino acids. From germline, CDR1 is SGHAT and CDR2 FQNNGV. The CDR3 is CASSFTGTQGYTF. The DNA of the CDR3 is TGTGCCAGCAGCTTTACCGGGACGCAAGGCTACACCTTC.

The V gene is TRBV5-6, the J gene TRBJ2-3; 9 bases map to TRBD1. V lost 4 bases to trimming and J lost 5 bases; unmatched junction nucleotides: 14. Germline V lookup: CDR1 SGHDT, CDR2 YYEEEE. This CDR3 has 17 residues. The DNA of the CDR3 is TGTGCCAGCAGCCCTGGATATACCGGGACAGGGAAAGATACGCAGTATTTT. Translated, it gives CASSPGYTGTGKDTQYF. Together with reference TRBV5-6 and TRBJ2-3, the CDR3 gives the full variable domain: DAGVTQSPTHLIKTRGQQVTLRCSPKSGHDTVSWYQQALGQGPQFIFQYYEEEERQRGNFPDRFSGHQFPNYSSELNVNALLLGDSALYLCASSPGYTGTGKDTQYFGPGTRLTVL.